The 20 T cell receptor beta chains presented below share a single source sample, sequenced in a study of blood T cell repertoires in COVID-19. Clones were sequenced by immunoSEQ multiplex PCR, and TCRdb holds only the in-frame ones, with some missing. The sample consists of 110,000 to 150,000 clones, about nine tenths of them appearing once. Source material: peripheral blood. Receptors were obtained from a man in his fifties or sixties with active or convalescent COVID-19.

The chain combines TRBV7-2 with TRBJ1-5; TRBD1 is a possible D gene (5 bases). This CDR3 comprises 13 residues. The germline gives CDR1 SGHTA, CDR2 FQGNSA. Trimming left V 5 bases short and J 3 bases short, with 8 bases between. CDR3 in amino acids: CASSGGSNQPQHF. In DNA form, the CDR3 reads TGTGCCAGCAGCGGGGGGTCCAATCAGCCCCAGCATTTT.

V is TRBV7-9 and J is TRBJ2-1; D is possibly TRBD2 (6 bases). Deletions cut 6 bases from V and 1 base from J, with 10 bases between. From germline, CDR1 is SEHNR and CDR2 FQNEAQ (reference sequence). CDR3 length equals 14 residues. CDR3 nucleotide sequence: TGTGCCAGCAGAGGGACTTCGTCCTACAATGAGCAGTTCTTC. Translation: CASRGTSSYNEQFF.

The chain carries TRBV15 and TRBJ2-1, with a possible D match to TRBD2 (6 bases). CDR3 length: 16 amino acids. V dropped 3 bases and J dropped 0 bases, with 12 bases sitting between them. CDR1 and CDR2 (germline): LNHNV, YYDKDF (reference sequence). The CDR3 nucleotides are TGTGCCACCAGCAGCTGGGACGGGAGCTCCTACAATGAGCAGTTCTTC. Protein: CATSSWDGSSYNEQFF.

This clone has more than one count but fewer than ten. The V call is TRBV10-2, the J call TRBJ2-7; TRBD2 agrees at 9 bases. The CDR3 sequence is 17 residues long. CDR1 WSHSY and CDR2 SAAADI come from the germline V gene. V shed 3 bases and J 0 bases; nucleotides not matched to a gene: 9. The CDR3 reads CASSDRGLAGPSYEQYF. In nucleotides, the CDR3 is TGCGCCAGCAGTGATAGAGGTCTAGCGGGACCCTCCTACGAGCAGTACTTC.

The CDR3, as DNA: TGTGCCAGCAGTTCAATCCTAGCGGGAGGGTACAATGAGCAGTTCTTC. Translated: CASSSILAGGYNEQFF. V is TRBV7-9 and J is TRBJ2-1; the match to TRBD2 covers 12 bases. The V segment lost 6 bases and the J segment 4 bases; nucleotides outside the gene matches: 7. This CDR3 has 16 residues. Germline loops: CDR1 SEHNR, CDR2 FQNEAQ (reference sequence). The entire variable domain, with the rest obtained from reference TRBV7-9 and TRBJ2-1, is as follows: DTGVSQNPRHKITKRGQNVTFRCDPISEHNRLYWYRQTLGQGPEFLTYFQNEAQLEKSRLLSDRFSAERPKGSFSTLEIQRTEQGDSAMYLCASSSILAGGYNEQFFGPGTRLTVL.

The chain's CDR3 is CATSGGGSGYTF. CDR3 in DNA: TGTGCCACCAGTGGAGGGGGATCCGGCTACACCTTC. The chain employs TRBV24-1 and TRBJ1-2; D possibly corresponds to TRBD1 (6 bases). The CDR3 covers 12 residues. Germline lookup yields CDR1 KGHDR and CDR2 SFDVKD. V was clipped by 5 bases and J by 8 bases, with 11 bases between them.

The chain couples TRBV28 to TRBJ1-1; D is unclear. CDR1 and CDR2 from the germline V gene are MDHEN and SYDVKM. This CDR3 contains 13 residues. The V gene lost 9 bases and the J gene lost 1 base, with 12 bases spanning the gap. As DNA, the CDR3 is TGTGCCAGTAGTCCGCCAGGGAACACTGAAGCTTTCTTT. As protein: CASSPPGNTEAFF.

The table lists this clone with a count of one. The rearrangement uses TRBV23-1 and TRBJ1-4; a weak D match, TRBD1 (6 bases). TRBV23-1 counts as an open reading frame of uncertain function. The CDR3 extends over 13 amino acids. Trimming removed 10 bases from V and 1 base from J, with 10 bases in between. The CDR3 spells CAIHRETNEKLFF. The DNA for the CDR3 is TGCGCCATCCACAGGGAAACTAATGAAAAACTGTTTTTT.

The genes are TRBV28 and TRBJ1-4; 9 bases fit TRBD1. This CDR3 is built from 15 residues. Trimming took 4 bases from V and 5 from J; bases not matched to a gene: 5. Germline loops: CDR1 MDHEN, CDR2 SYDVKM. The CDR3 sequence is CASSSSGTGNEKLFF. The CDR3 DNA reads TGTGCCAGCAGTTCCTCCGGGACAGGGAATGAAAAACTGTTTTTT.

The chain links TRBV7-3 to TRBJ2-2; 12 nucleotides agree with TRBD2. V lost 7 bases and J lost 6; bases outside the gene matches: 6. Germline V lookup: CDR1 SGHTA, CDR2 FQGTGA. This CDR3 region has 15 residues. CDR3 sequence (DNA): TGTGCCAGCATGACTAGCGGGAGTGGTTCCGGGGAGCTGTTTTTT. Translating it yields CASMTSGSGSGELFF.

This chain connects TRBV4-2 to TRBJ1-1; D perhaps matches TRBD1 (6 bases). CDR1 and CDR2 (germline): LGHNA, YNFKEQ. The CDR3 totals 18 residues. Trimming stripped 1 base from V and 0 bases from J, with 18 bases between. DNA for the CDR3: TGTGCCAGCAGCCAAGGGAGGATGCGGGCAGGGGTGAACACTGAAGCTTTCTTT. Amino acid sequence: CASSQGRMRAGVNTEAFF.

J is TRBJ1-1 and V is TRBV6-5; a possible D gene is TRBD1 (6 bases). CDR1 and CDR2 from the germline V gene are MNHEY and SVGAGI. With 6 bases removed from V and 12 bases from J, the gap between germline ends came to 23 bases. The CDR3 length is 14 residues. CDR3 loop: CASSLLQDSRETFF. The DNA of the CDR3 is TGTGCCAGCAGCCTACTGCAGGACAGCAGAGAAACTTTCTTT.

The J gene is TRBJ2-7, the V gene TRBV28; 13 bases align to TRBD2. Germline V gene data show CDR1 as MDHEN and CDR2 as SYDVKM. The V gene end was trimmed by 5 bases and the J gene end by 6 bases; junction bases not matched to a gene: 7. This CDR3 has 15 amino acids. In DNA form, the CDR3 reads TGTGCCAGCAGTCTAGGACTAGCGGGAGAAAGCGAGCAGTACTTC. This encodes CASSLGLAGESEQYF.

The V and J genes are TRBV27 and TRBJ1-3; unclear D gene. The germline V gene encodes CDR1 MNHEY and CDR2 SMNVEV (reference sequence). This CDR3 is built from 11 residues. The ends were cut back, 10 bases at V and 3 bases at J, with 7 bases in the middle. The CDR3 nucleotides are TGTGCCACCAGACTTGGAAACACCATATATTTT. It yields the protein CATRLGNTIYF.

This sequence joins TRBV3-1 (or the pseudogene TRBV3-2) and TRBJ2-3; no firm D call. This CDR3 contains 15 residues. In germline, CDR1 is LGHDT, CDR2 YNNKEL (reference sequence). Trimming pared 4 bases from V and 3 bases from J, leaving 14 bases between. CDR3 bases: TGTGCCAGCAGCCCCATCGGCGGTGGGACAGATACGCAGTATTTT. It yields the protein CASSPIGGGTDTQYF.

V and J are TRBV18 and TRBJ1-4; no reliable D call. Trimming left V 3 bases short and J 9 bases short, with 17 bases between. CDR1 KGHSH and CDR2 LQKENI come from the germline V gene. The CDR3 extends over 15 amino acids. CDR3 nucleotide sequence: TGTGCCAGCTCACCCTCGCTCCTAGGTGAACAAAAACTGTTTTTT. Its translation: CASSPSLLGEQKLFF.

This clone was seen more than once but under ten times. This chain links TRBV25-1 with TRBJ2-7; 7 bases match TRBD1. V dropped 6 bases and J dropped 3; count of bases not matched to a gene: 5. CDR1 and CDR2 from the germline V gene are MGHDK and SYGVNS. The CDR3 sequence is 13 residues long. The CDR3 here is CASRAGGSYEQYF. The CDR3 coding sequence is TGTGCCAGCAGGGCAGGGGGAAGCTACGAGCAGTACTTC.

The J gene is TRBJ2-1, the V gene TRBV7-3; 13 bases are shared with TRBD2. J gave up 9 bases and V 4 bases, and 9 bases lay outside the gene matches. Per the germline V gene, CDR1 is SGHTA and CDR2 is FQGTGA. The CDR3 is 16 residues long. CDR3 DNA: TGTGCCAGCAGCTCCTCGACTAGCGGGAGGAGGGGTGAGCAGTTCTTC. Amino acid sequence: CASSSSTSGRRGEQFF.

The rearrangement uses TRBV27 and TRBJ2-3; 9 bases map to TRBD2. J lost 0 bases, V lost 3 bases, and 1 base had no gene match. The CDR3 consists of 15 residues. Germline V gene data show CDR1 as MNHEY and CDR2 as SMNVEV (reference sequence). CDR3 amino acids: CASSFLAGSTDTQYF. The CDR3 DNA reads TGTGCCAGCAGTTTCCTAGCGGGAAGCACAGATACGCAGTATTTT.

The CDR3 spells CASSQGQTSGRADNEQFF. The CDR3, as DNA: TGTGCCAGCAGCCAAGGGCAAACTAGCGGGAGGGCGGACAATGAGCAGTTCTTC. This chain connects TRBV3-1 (or the pseudogene TRBV3-2) to TRBJ2-1; 13 nucleotides agree with TRBD2. The CDR3 loop spans 18 amino acids. Germline values: CDR1 LGHDT, CDR2 YNNKEL (reference sequence). The junction had 8 bases not matched to a gene; V was cut back by 1 base and J by 5 bases.